This T cell receptor (beta chain) was identified during a study of blood T cell repertoires in COVID-19. Study-level information: Acute and convalescent COVID-19 samples came from the United States, Italy and Spain. T cells, B-cell-depleted T cells, or PBMCs supplied cDNA or gDNA.

Original processing methods: Amplifying reference gene primers gave estimates of nucleated cell counts. Generated by immunoSEQ multiplex PCR, the TCRdb table keeps only in-frame clones and is missing some. The DNA was the basis for D and trimming; V, J and clone size are from that table. This table holds approximately 170,000 clones, around 80% found once. This TCR derives from a woman aged 65 to 85 who had recovered from COVID-19. Sequencing was done on a sample of peripheral blood.

CDR3 sequence (DNA): TGTGCCAGCACCCTAGAGGCGGGACAGGGCCCTGGAAACACCATATATTTT. Its protein product is CASTLEAGQGPGNTIYF. The chain combines TRBV27 with TRBJ1-3, with 9 positions matching TRBD1. Trimming took 7 bases from V and 2 from J; bases not matched to a gene: 12. This CDR3 is built from 17 residues. The V gene's germline CDR1 is MNHEY and CDR2 SMNVEV (reference sequence).